Following are 24 T cell receptor beta chains from one sample sequenced in a study of PD-L1 blockade in urothelial cancer. The protocol was immunoSEQ multiplex PCR, while the TCRdb copy is restricted to in-frame clones and leaves out a portion. The sample contains roughly 100,000 clones, approximately 85% of which appear only once. The sequencing used PBMCs, collected around atezolizumab (anti-PD-L1) treatment. The receptors derive from a middle-aged man with urothelial cancer.

This clone was found many times. The chain links TRBV11-2 to TRBJ1-1, with a possible D match to TRBD1 (5 bases). Trimming pared 3 bases from V and 4 bases from J, leaving 12 bases between. CDR3 length: 14 residues. In germline, CDR1 is SGHAT, CDR2 FQNNGV. In nucleotides, the CDR3 is TGTGCCAGCAGCTTCCTTGGGACTTTCACTGAAGCTTTCTTT. Translated: CASSFLGTFTEAFF.

This sequence joins TRBV6-1 and TRBJ2-7; 7 nucleotides agree with TRBD1. CDR1 is MNHNS and CDR2 is SASEGT in the germline V gene. The CDR3 is 15 amino acids. With V trimmed by 2 bases and J by 3 bases, 7 bases remained unmatched. The CDR3: CASSEHRGYGYEQYF. CDR3 coding DNA: TGTGCCAGCAGTGAACACAGGGGTTATGGCTACGAGCAGTACTTC.

This chain uses TRBV5-5 with TRBJ2-3, with D possibly being TRBD1 (6 bases). The germline gives CDR1 SGHKS, CDR2 YYEKEE (reference sequence). This CDR3 is built from 16 residues. V shed 3 bases and J shed 3 bases, with 17 bases lying between them. CDR3 DNA: TGTGCCAGCAGCTCCGGTGGGCAGGGGCCAACAGATACGCAGTATTTT. Protein product: CASSSGGQGPTDTQYF.

This clone was seen a few times. V usage is TRBV29-1 and J usage is TRBJ1-1, with TRBD1 identical over 8 bases. Trimming took 5 bases from V and 1 from J; bases not matched to a gene: 6. CDR1 and CDR2 from the germline V gene are SQVTM and ANQGSEA. The CDR3 length is 14 residues. The CDR3 DNA follows: TGCAGCGTTCGGGTAGGGACAGGGAACACTGAAGCTTTCTTT. This gives the protein CSVRVGTGNTEAFF. The full variable domain, rest sourced from reference TRBV29-1 and TRBJ1-1, is SAVISQKPSRDICQRGTSLTIQCQVDSQVTMMFWYRQQPGQSLTLIATANQGSEATYESGFVIDKFPISRPNLTFSTLTVSNMSPEDSSIYLCSVRVGTGNTEAFFGQGTRLTVV.

The chain combines TRBV19 with TRBJ2-2; D is unresolved. CDR1 is LNHDA, CDR2 SQIVND, per germline (reference sequence). V was cut by 5 bases and J by 5 bases, with 15 bases left in between. The CDR3 runs to 15 residues. CDR3: CASSSGRELTGELFF. The CDR3 DNA reads TGTGCCAGTAGTTCCGGTCGAGAGTTGACCGGGGAGCTGTTTTTT.

The chain couples TRBV28 to TRBJ2-7; TRBD2 agrees at 9 bases. The CDR3 spans 15 residues. In germline, CDR1 is MDHEN, CDR2 SYDVKM. V lost 5 bases and J lost 1; bases outside the gene matches: 6. The CDR3 bases are TGTGCCAGCAGTGCGGGAGGGAAAGGATCCTACGAGCAGTACTTC. It codes for CASSAGGKGSYEQYF. Drawing the rest from reference TRBV28 and TRBJ2-7, the complete variable domain is DVKVTQSSRYLVKRTGEKVFLECVQDMDHENMFWYRQDPGLGLRLIYFSYDVKMKEKGDIPEGYSVSREKKERFSLILESASTNQTSMYLCASSAGGKGSYEQYFGPGTRLTVT.

This clone was picked up one time. The V gene is TRBV27, the J gene TRBJ1-2; D is perhaps TRBD1 (5 bases). This CDR3 is 13 amino acids long. Germline V gene data show CDR1 as MNHEY and CDR2 as SMNVEV (reference sequence). The germline V and J ends were trimmed by 5 bases and 3 bases, with 10 bases remaining between them. The CDR3 bases are TGTGCCAGCAGTCCGGGACTTGACTATGGCTACACCTTC. This sequence encodes CASSPGLDYGYTF.

The chain couples TRBV9 to TRBJ2-5; 11 nucleotides line up with TRBD2. This CDR3 has 16 amino acids. The germline gives CDR1 SGDLS, CDR2 YYNGEE. J lost 4 bases, V lost 0 bases, and 5 bases had no gene match. The CDR3 protein is CASSVGALAGVETQYF. The CDR3 nucleotides read TGTGCCAGCAGCGTAGGGGCACTAGCGGGAGTAGAGACCCAGTACTTC.

Notes on this clone: The same CDR3 is also encoded by other DNA sequences in this sample. The rearrangement links TRBV5-6 to TRBJ2-3; no definite D call. CDR1 and CDR2 from the germline V gene are SGHDT and YYEEEE. The CDR3 contains 13 residues. The V and J ends lost 1 base and 1 base respectively, with 4 bases between them. This chain's CDR3 is CASSLTGTDTQYF. The CDR3 nucleotides are TGTGCCAGCAGCTTGACAGGCACAGATACGCAGTATTTT.

The V gene is TRBV7-9, the J gene TRBJ1-2; D might be TRBD1 (5 bases). Germline V lookup: CDR1 SEHNR, CDR2 FQNEAQ (reference sequence). Trimming stripped 2 bases from V and 1 base from J, with 11 bases between. The CDR3 covers 15 residues. The CDR3 here is CASSLSGSVNYGYTF. The CDR3 DNA follows: TGTGCCAGCAGCTTATCAGGGTCCGTTAACTATGGCTACACCTTC.

The rearrangement links TRBV28 to TRBJ1-6, with 8 bases lining up with TRBD1. The germline CDR1 and CDR2 sequences are MDHEN and SYDVKM. V shed 6 bases and J 12 bases; nucleotides not matched to a gene: 10. This CDR3 comprises 14 residues. The CDR3 region is CASRGGTGLQPLHF. The DNA of the CDR3 is TGTGCCAGCAGGGGCGGGACAGGTTTGCAACCCCTCCACTTT. The entire variable domain, with the rest obtained from reference TRBV28 and TRBJ1-6, is as follows: DVKVTQSSRYLVKRTGEKVFLECVQDMDHENMFWYRQDPGLGLRLIYFSYDVKMKEKGDIPEGYSVSREKKERFSLILESASTNQTSMYLCASRGGTGLQPLHFGNGTRLTVT.

V and J are TRBV5-1 and TRBJ1-1; 7 bases match TRBD1. This CDR3 region has 14 residues. Per germline, CDR1 SGHRS and CDR2 YFSETQ. Trimming removed 0 bases from V and 4 bases from J; junction bases left unmatched: 3. CDR3 sequence: CASSLGDSPTEAFF. For the CDR3, the DNA is TGCGCCAGCAGCTTGGGGGACAGCCCCACTGAAGCTTTCTTT.

This rearrangement joins TRBV4-2 to TRBJ2-3; perhaps TRBD2 as D (6 bases). This CDR3 contains 16 residues. V gave up 1 base and J gave up 1 base, with 12 bases separating them. Germline values: CDR1 LGHNA, CDR2 YNFKEQ. CDR3 sequence reads: CASSQAMTSGTDTQYF. In DNA, the CDR3 is TGTGCCAGCAGCCAAGCCATGACTAGTGGCACAGATACGCAGTATTTT.

The chain couples TRBV28 to TRBJ2-7, with 7 bases aligning to TRBD1. The germline V gene encodes CDR1 MDHEN and CDR2 SYDVKM. The CDR3 spans 14 residues. V was pared by 2 bases and J by 4 bases, with 5 bases of the junction left unmatched. CDR3 sequence reads: CASSLPGQRYEQYF. CDR3 bases: TGTGCCAGCAGTTTACCGGGACAGAGGTACGAGCAGTACTTC.

The V and J genes are TRBV5-5 and TRBJ1-4, with D possibly being TRBD1 (6 bases). Trimming took 4 bases from V and 8 from J, leaving 12 bases between them. Germline loops: CDR1 SGHKS, CDR2 YYEKEE (reference sequence). The CDR3 spans 13 residues. The CDR3 spells CASSVDTGEKLFF. The CDR3 DNA reads as TGTGCCAGCAGCGTGGACACAGGGGAAAAACTGTTTTTT.

The V and J genes are TRBV6-1 and TRBJ1-1; D not resolved. Trimming cost V 4 bases and J 4 bases, with 13 bases left between them. CDR1 MNHNS and CDR2 SASEGT come from the germline V gene. CDR3 size: 14 residues. In DNA form, the CDR3 reads TGTGCCAGCAGTGGAGGCTGGATTGTCACTGAAGCTTTCTTT. It specifies CASSGGWIVTEAFF.

The chain has TRBV6-1 and TRBJ2-7; 7 positions match TRBD2. The trim removed 4 bases at V and 6 bases at J, leaving 6 bases unmatched. Germline lookup yields CDR1 MNHNS and CDR2 SASEGT. This CDR3 has 13 amino acids. The CDR3 DNA reads TGTGCCAGCAGTGGGCCAGCGGGAAGCGAGCAGTACTTC. Its translation: CASSGPAGSEQYF.

V gene TRBV9 combines with J gene TRBJ1-6; D is unresolved. This CDR3 region has 15 residues. Trimming pared 2 bases from V and 8 bases from J, leaving 14 bases between. Germline loops: CDR1 SGDLS, CDR2 YYNGEE. CDR3 nucleotide sequence: TGTGCCAGCAGCGTCGGTGCCAACCGCCATTCACCCCTCCACTTT. Protein sequence: CASSVGANRHSPLHF.

This chain links TRBV27 with TRBJ2-2, with D tentatively TRBD1 (5 bases). The length of the CDR3 is 15 residues. CDR1 MNHEY and CDR2 SMNVEV come from the germline V gene (reference sequence). Trimming cost V 3 bases and J 3 bases, with 11 bases left between them. CDR3 region: CASSFQTAYTGELFF. The CDR3 nucleotides read TGTGCCAGCAGTTTTCAGACAGCTTACACCGGGGAGCTGTTTTTT.

This clone has a handful of counts. The chain recombines TRBV10-3 with TRBJ2-7; TRBD2 matches at 7 bases. J lost 2 bases, V lost 2 bases, and 3 bases had no gene match. The length of the CDR3 is 14 residues. Germline V gives CDR1 ENHRY, CDR2 SYGVKD. The CDR3 spells CAISEPSGAYEQYF. The DNA of the CDR3 is TGTGCCATCAGTGAGCCTAGCGGAGCCTACGAGCAGTACTTC.

The V gene is TRBV11-3, the J gene TRBJ2-7, with 8 bases that match TRBD2. The CDR3 has 12 amino acids. Trimming took 5 bases from V and 3 from J; bases not matched to a gene: 0. Germline CDR1 reads SGHNT; CDR2 reads YENEEA. The CDR3 sequence: CASSRGGYEQYF. CDR3 nucleotide sequence: TGTGCCAGCAGCCGGGGGGGCTACGAGCAGTACTTC. The full variable domain, completed using reference TRBV11-3 and TRBJ2-7, is EAGVVQSPRYKIIEKKQPVAFWCNPISGHNTLYWYLQNLGQGPELLIRYENEEAVDDSQLPKDRFSAERLKGVDSTLKIQPAELGDSAVYLCASSRGGYEQYFGPGTRLTVT.

The J gene is TRBJ1-2, the V gene TRBV5-1; the D gene is possibly TRBD1 (5 bases). The ends were cut back, 2 bases at V and 3 bases at J, with 17 bases in the middle. The V gene's germline CDR1 is SGHRS and CDR2 YFSETQ. The CDR3 length is 16 residues. CDR3 sequence (DNA): TGCGCCAGCAGCTTCGTTCGCGGGGCAGGTGACTATGGCTACACCTTC. This encodes CASSFVRGAGDYGYTF.

This rearrangement joins TRBV18 to TRBJ2-3; possible D gene TRBD1, 5 bases. Trimming removed 0 bases at V and 0 bases at J, with 10 bases between. The CDR3 length is 16 residues. Germline loops: CDR1 KGHSH, CDR2 LQKENI. The CDR3 region has the DNA TGTGCCAGCTCACCACCTGGCAGGGCCAGCACAGATACGCAGTATTTT. Its translation: CASSPPGRASTDTQYF.

The V and J genes are TRBV28 and TRBJ2-3; the D gene is possibly TRBD1 (5 bases). Trimming took off 1 base at V and 2 bases at J, with 10 bases between the two ends. Looked up from germline, CDR1 is MDHEN and CDR2 is SYDVKM. The CDR3 covers 15 residues. The CDR3 spells CASSLLSGPTDTQYF. The CDR3 DNA follows: TGTGCCAGCAGTTTATTGTCAGGGCCCACAGATACGCAGTATTTT. The entire variable domain, with the rest obtained from reference TRBV28 and TRBJ2-3, is as follows: DVKVTQSSRYLVKRTGEKVFLECVQDMDHENMFWYRQDPGLGLRLIYFSYDVKMKEKGDIPEGYSVSREKKERFSLILESASTNQTSMYLCASSLLSGPTDTQYFGPGTRLTVL.